The 32 T cell receptor beta chains reported below all come from one sample, sequenced in a study of blood T cell repertoires in COVID-19. The repertoire was sequenced with immunoSEQ multiplex PCR; TCRdb's copy has only in-frame clones and lacks some. The data hold about 45,000 clones, with over 80% observed a single time. The sample comprised peripheral blood. These receptors all come from a man older than 75 in a cohort sampled during active COVID-19.

The chain employs TRBV9 and TRBJ1-5; 7 bases fit TRBD1. In germline, CDR1 is SGDLS, CDR2 YYNGEE. The CDR3 extends over 13 amino acids. J gave up 6 bases and V 3 bases, and 3 bases lay outside the gene matches. In DNA form, the CDR3 reads TGTGCCAGCAGCGCGGGGACAGCTCAGCCCCAGCATTTT. Translating it yields CASSAGTAQPQHF.

The chain carries TRBV30 and TRBJ1-3; D ambiguous. The V and J ends lost 2 bases and 4 bases respectively, with 15 bases between them. The CDR3 has 15 amino acids. Germline V gene sequence: CDR1 GTSNPN, CDR2 SVGIG (reference sequence). CDR3 DNA sequence: TGTGCCTGGAGTCCCCGTGTGAGCGGGGGAAACACCATATATTTT. Translating gives CAWSPRVSGGNTIYF.

This chain connects TRBV28 to TRBJ2-7; TRBD2 matches at 7 bases. The CDR3 sequence is 17 residues long. Germline V gives CDR1 MDHEN, CDR2 SYDVKM. V trimming: 6 bases; J trimming: 0 bases; junction bases outside the gene matches: 14. CDR3 nucleotide sequence: TGTGCCAGCAGACAAATCCTCGGCGGGGGTTCCTCCTACGAGCAGTACTTC. Translating it yields CASRQILGGGSSYEQYF.

The rearrangement links TRBV7-2 to TRBJ1-5, with a tentative D call TRBD1 (6 bases). The CDR3 has 13 amino acids. Looked up from germline, CDR1 is SGHTA and CDR2 is FQGNSA. Deletions cut 5 bases from V and 6 bases from J, with 11 bases between. The DNA for the CDR3 is TGTGCCAGCAGCATCAGGGGAGTTCAGCCCCAGCATTTT. As protein: CASSIRGVQPQHF. The full variable domain, rest sourced from reference TRBV7-2 and TRBJ1-5, is GAGVSQSPSNKVTEKGKDVELRCDPISGHTALYWYRQSLGQGLEFLIYFQGNSAPDKSGLPSDRFSAERTGGSVSTLTIQRTQQEDSAVYLCASSIRGVQPQHFGDGTRLSIL.

This clone was found once. This sequence joins TRBV4-1 and TRBJ1-2, with TRBD1 matching over 9 bases. Germline V gene sequence: CDR1 MGHRA, CDR2 YSYEKL. CDR3 size: 16 residues. J gave up 7 bases and V 1 base, and 10 bases lay outside the gene matches. CDR3 bases: TGCGCCAGCAGCCAAGTATGGGGTGGGACAGGGTTTGGCTACACCTTC. It encodes CASSQVWGGTGFGYTF.

The rearrangement uses TRBV4-3 and TRBJ2-3; possibly TRBD1 for D (6 bases). CDR1 and CDR2 (germline): LGHNA, YSLEER. With 0 bases removed from V and 2 bases from J, the gap between germline ends came to 15 bases. This CDR3 region has 17 residues. The CDR3 spells CASSQEGQGSSTDTQYF. The CDR3 coding sequence is TGCGCCAGCAGCCAAGAGGGCCAGGGGTCATCCACAGATACGCAGTATTTT.

The chain has TRBV19 and TRBJ2-6, with D uncertain. Deletions cut 0 bases from V and 0 bases from J, with 3 bases between. This CDR3 region has 15 residues. Germline V gene data show CDR1 as LNHDA and CDR2 as SQIVND (reference sequence). The chain's CDR3 is CASSIDNSGANVLTF. The CDR3 region has the DNA TGTGCCAGTAGTATAGACAACTCTGGGGCCAACGTCCTGACTTTC.

V and J are TRBV7-9 and TRBJ2-5; 12 bases are a match to TRBD1. V was clipped by 4 bases and J by 5 bases; unmatched bases: 5. The V gene's germline CDR1 is SEHNR and CDR2 FQNEAQ (reference sequence). This CDR3 region has 15 residues. The CDR3 DNA follows: TGTGCCAGCAGCTATGGGACAGGGGGCAGGGAGACCCAGTACTTC. Protein: CASSYGTGGRETQYF.

The chain carries TRBV10-3 and TRBJ2-2, with D maybe TRBD1 (6 bases). This CDR3 contains 14 residues. V lost 3 bases, J lost 3 bases, and 8 bases lay in between. The V gene's germline CDR1 is ENHRY and CDR2 SYGVKD. CDR3 protein: CAISDRGDTGELFF. The CDR3 bases are TGTGCCATCAGTGACAGGGGCGACACCGGGGAGCTGTTTTTT.

The rearrangement uses TRBV5-5 and TRBJ2-1; tentative D call: TRBD2 (6 bases). There are 15 residues in the CDR3. Germline loops: CDR1 SGHKS, CDR2 YYEKEE (reference sequence). Trimming stripped 4 bases from V and 9 bases from J, with 20 bases between. The CDR3 bases are TGTGCCAGCAGCGGGACTTCCCAGACACACACTGAGCAGTTCTTC. This codes for CASSGTSQTHTEQFF.

V usage is TRBV18 and J usage is TRBJ1-2; no clear D. Germline lookup yields CDR1 KGHSH and CDR2 LQKENI. The CDR3 loop spans 13 amino acids. Trimming left V 0 bases short and J 8 bases short, with 10 bases between. The CDR3 DNA is TGTGCCAGCTCACCACCAGGAGGGTACGGCTACACCTTC. Residues: CASSPPGGYGYTF.

The gene calls are TRBV24-1 and TRBJ2-7; a weak D match, TRBD1 (5 bases). Germline assignment: CDR1 KGHDR and CDR2 SFDVKD. The CDR3 has 14 residues. Trimming stripped 2 bases from V and 2 bases from J, with 9 bases between. CDR3 region: CATSDSQTAYEQYF. CDR3 coding DNA: TGTGCCACCAGTGATTCTCAGACAGCCTACGAGCAGTACTTC.

The chain links TRBV15 to TRBJ1-5; perhaps TRBD1 as D (5 bases). The CDR3 contains 16 residues. Germline V gene sequence: CDR1 LNHNV, CDR2 YYDKDF (reference sequence). Trimming took off 0 bases at V and 4 bases at J, with 13 bases between the two ends. The CDR3 DNA follows: TGTGCCACCAGCAGAGATAGGGGACTCTCGAATCAGCCCCAGCATTTT. This gives the protein CATSRDRGLSNQPQHF.

V usage is TRBV29-1 and J usage is TRBJ2-5; TRBD2 matches at 12 bases. Germline V gene data show CDR1 as SQVTM and CDR2 as ANQGSEA. J gave up 5 bases and V 7 bases, and 5 bases lay outside the gene matches. The CDR3 contains 13 residues. The CDR3 loop is CSAVTSGGETQYF. In nucleotides, the CDR3 is TGCAGCGCAGTGACTAGCGGGGGTGAGACCCAGTACTTC.

On this clone: Additional DNA sequences in this sample encode the identical CDR3. This chain connects TRBV5-1 to TRBJ1-5, with D uncertain. V lost 0 bases, J lost 4 bases, and 8 bases lay in between. Per the germline V gene, CDR1 is SGHRS and CDR2 is YFSETQ. The CDR3 sequence is 14 residues long. CDR3 region: CASSLDSSNQPQHF. The CDR3 coding sequence is TGCGCCAGCAGCTTGGACAGTTCAAATCAGCCCCAGCATTTT.

This clone was counted between two and nine times. This chain uses TRBV18 with TRBJ2-5, with TRBD2 identical over 11 bases. The CDR3 extends over 15 amino acids. Germline-derived CDR1 and CDR2 are KGHSH and LQKENI. J was trimmed by 4 bases and V by 2 bases; bases with no gene match: 3. This CDR3 is CASSPDLAGGETQYF. Here the CDR3 DNA reads TGTGCCAGCTCACCAGACCTAGCGGGAGGAGAGACCCAGTACTTC.

This clone occurred a few times. Written as DNA, the CDR3 is TGTGCCAGCAGCCAAGGGGACAGGTGGGGCGAGCAGTACTTC. It is translated as CASSQGDRWGEQYF. The chain uses TRBV11-3 and TRBJ2-7, with TRBD1 matching 8 bases. The germline V gene encodes CDR1 SGHNT and CDR2 YENEEA. The CDR3 loop spans 14 amino acids. J lost 6 bases, V lost 5 bases, and 9 bases had no gene match.

The chain is built from TRBV3-1 (or the pseudogene TRBV3-2) and TRBJ1-2; D unresolved. This CDR3 spans 13 amino acids. V lost 5 bases and J lost 4, with 11 bases in between. Germline lookup yields CDR1 LGHDT and CDR2 YNNKEL (reference sequence). CDR3 bases: TGTGCCAGCAGCAGGGCGGGTGGCTATGGCTACACCTTC. It codes for CASSRAGGYGYTF.

The genes are TRBV6-5 and TRBJ1-6, with D unresolved. The CDR3 totals 15 residues. Germline V lookup: CDR1 MNHEY, CDR2 SVGAGI. V lost 5 bases, J lost 0 bases, and 8 bases lay in between. DNA for the CDR3: TGTGCCAGCAGTCCGGGGAGCTCCTATAATTCACCCCTCCACTTT. Its translation: CASSPGSSYNSPLHF.

CDR3 residues: CASSELRNQPQHF. CDR3 coding DNA: TGTGCCAGCAGTGAACTGAGGAATCAGCCCCAGCATTTT. J is TRBJ1-5 and V is TRBV6-1; no firm D call. V was trimmed by 2 bases and J by 4 bases, leaving 6 bases between them. The CDR3 extends over 13 amino acids. Germline V gene lookup returns CDR1 MNHNS and CDR2 SASEGT.

This clone was counted only a few times. The genes are TRBV2 and TRBJ2-7; 11 positions agree with TRBD2. J lost 7 bases, V lost 4 bases, and 9 bases had no gene match. This CDR3 comprises 15 residues. Germline CDR1 reads SNHLY; CDR2 reads FYNNEI. CDR3 DNA sequence: TGTGCCAGCAGTGGACCAACTAGCGGGGGCCGGGAGCAGTACTTC. This codes for CASSGPTSGGREQYF.

This chain uses TRBV11-2 with TRBJ1-3, with D maybe TRBD1 (5 bases). The CDR3 length is 11 residues. V was pared by 5 bases and J by 7 bases, with 6 bases between. The V gene's germline CDR1 is SGHAT and CDR2 FQNNGV. The CDR3 loop reads CASSRGNTIYF. The CDR3 DNA reads as TGTGCCAGCAGCCGGGGGAACACCATATATTTT.

The V call is TRBV7-3, the J call TRBJ2-3; 9 nucleotides agree with TRBD1. Germline V lookup: CDR1 SGHTA, CDR2 FQGTGA. The CDR3 loop spans 13 amino acids. V shed 1 base and J 9 bases; nucleotides not matched to a gene: 2. CDR3 nucleotide sequence: TGTGCCAGCAGCTTAATCGGGACAGGGACGCAGTATTTT. Residues: CASSLIGTGTQYF.

The DNA for the CDR3 is TGTGCCAGCAGCGTAGCCCTAGCGGGGATAAATGAGCAGTTCTTC. Protein: CASSVALAGINEQFF. The chain has TRBV9 and TRBJ2-1, with TRBD2 matching over 9 bases. After removal of 0 bases from V and 7 bases from J, the junction contained 5 bases not matched to a gene. The germline gives CDR1 SGDLS, CDR2 YYNGEE. There are 15 residues in the CDR3.

Only a few counts were recorded for this clone. The chain is built from TRBV11-2 and TRBJ2-2, with 8 bases lining up with TRBD1. CDR1 is SGHAT, CDR2 FQNNGV, per germline. The CDR3 consists of 17 residues. V shed 1 base and J 5 bases; nucleotides not matched to a gene: 9. The DNA for the CDR3 is TGTGCCAGCAGCTTAGTGGCAGGGGGCGTTAAGACCGGGGAGCTGTTTTTT. Protein product: CASSLVAGGVKTGELFF.

This clone was detected only once. The chain combines TRBV2 with TRBJ1-2, with 7 positions matching TRBD1. The CDR3 covers 14 residues. CDR1 and CDR2 (germline): SNHLY, FYNNEI. J gave up 7 bases and V 3 bases, and 8 bases lay outside the gene matches. CDR3 nucleotide sequence: TGTGCCAGCAGTGAGACACGACAGGGTGGTGGCTACACCTTC. Amino acid sequence: CASSETRQGGGYTF.

This clone has only a few counts. This CDR3 reads CASSIAGTSGSYEQYF. The CDR3 region has the DNA TGTGCCAGTAGTATCGCCGGGACTAGCGGATCCTACGAGCAGTACTTC. V usage is TRBV19 and J usage is TRBJ2-7; the match to TRBD2 covers 11 bases. This CDR3 contains 16 residues. Germline assignment: CDR1 LNHDA and CDR2 SQIVND (reference sequence). Trimming removed 3 bases from V and 1 base from J; junction bases left unmatched: 5.

The gene calls are TRBV29-1 and TRBJ2-2, with 7 positions matching TRBD2. Trimming cost V 4 bases and J 5 bases; bases outside gene matches: 13. Per germline, CDR1 SQVTM and CDR2 ANQGSEA. The CDR3 totals 16 residues. CDR3 sequence reads: CSVGGGPWLTTGELFF. The CDR3 bases are TGCAGCGTTGGCGGGGGACCCTGGCTAACGACCGGGGAGCTGTTTTTT.

A few counts support this clone. The V and J genes are TRBV19 and TRBJ1-1; D remains ambiguous. CDR3 length: 15 residues. CDR1 and CDR2 (germline): LNHDA, SQIVND (reference sequence). Between the trimmed V and J ends, which lost 3 bases and 2 bases, there was a span of 13 bases. The CDR3 is CASSIGGTFNTEAFF. The DNA of the CDR3 is TGTGCCAGTAGTATTGGAGGCACCTTCAACACTGAAGCTTTCTTT.

The chain uses TRBV7-9 and TRBJ2-5; the match to TRBD1 covers 8 bases. CDR1 and CDR2 from the germline V gene are SEHNR and FQNEAQ (reference sequence). Trimming removed 11 bases from V and 4 bases from J; junction bases left unmatched: 3. The length of the CDR3 is 11 residues. Here the CDR3 reads CAATGGETQYF. The CDR3 nucleotides read TGTGCCGCTACAGGGGGAGAGACCCAGTACTTC.

The genes are TRBV5-4 and TRBJ2-7, with 13 nucleotides matching TRBD2. V lost 3 bases, J lost 3 bases, and 3 bases stayed unmatched. Germline values: CDR1 SGHNT, CDR2 YYREEE (reference sequence). The CDR3 has 15 residues. CDR3 DNA: TGTGCCAGCAGCTCTACTAGCGGGGGGGGCTACGAGCAGTACTTC. Translating gives CASSSTSGGGYEQYF.

The chain is built from TRBV2 and TRBJ2-5, with D hard to call. CDR1 is SNHLY, CDR2 FYNNEI, per germline. This CDR3 is 10 amino acids long. The V and J ends lost 4 bases and 9 bases respectively, with 6 bases between them. Written as DNA, the CDR3 is TGTGCCAGCAGTGGCTCGGCCCAGTACTTC. This codes for CASSGSAQYF.